The 22 T cell receptor beta chains below come from one sample, sequenced in a study of T-cell memory formation after mild COVID-19. TCRdb re-called the 5' RACE reads through MiXCR, storing one row per CDR3 protein. The table records 100,000 or so distinct CDR3 sequences, around 10% of them present only once. Sequenced input: PBMCs or a T cell subset sorted from them (not recorded which). These receptors originate from a man aged 18 to 30 who had mild COVID-19 (a few samples of this study predate the infection). Cell type and time point are not known.

This clonotype was seen a handful of times. The rearrangement joins TRBV9 to TRBJ2-4, with a tentative D call TRBD1 (5 bases). This CDR3 has 15 residues. Trimming took off 2 bases at V and 3 bases at J, with 12 bases between the two ends. The germline V gene has CDR1 SGDLS and CDR2 YYNGEE. The CDR3 sequence is CASSVSGNGKNIQYF. CDR3 coding DNA: TGTGCCAGCAGCGTCTCAGGGAATGGCAAAAACATTCAGTACTTC. The complete variable domain, with remaining parts taken from reference TRBV9 and TRBJ2-4, reads DSGVTQTPKHLITATGQRVTLRCSPRSGDLSVYWYQQSLDQGLQFLIQYYNGEERAKGNILERFSAQQFPDLHSELNLSSLELGDSALYFCASSVSGNGKNIQYFGAGTRLSVL.

In this sample, this clonotype turned up a few times. This chain connects TRBV5-6 to TRBJ1-1; the D gene is possibly TRBD1 (6 bases). Germline CDR1 is SGHDT and CDR2 is YYEEEE. Between the trimmed V and J ends, which lost 2 bases and 1 base, there was a span of 15 bases. This CDR3 is built from 16 residues. For the CDR3, the DNA is TGTGCCAGCAGCTTTTCCTGGAGGGGGAAGAACACTGAAGCTTTCTTT. Its protein is CASSFSWRGKNTEAFF.

This clonotype was observed a handful of times. The rearrangement links TRBV11-2 to TRBJ2-3; no firm D call. Germline V lookup: CDR1 SGHAT, CDR2 FQNNGV. This CDR3 is 16 amino acids long. V lost 1 base and J lost 1, with 12 bases in between. This CDR3 is CASSLVSSIRTDTQYF. In DNA, the CDR3 is TGTGCCAGCAGCTTAGTTTCCTCGATACGCACAGATACGCAGTATTTT.

This clonotype was counted between two and nine times. The V gene is TRBV12-3 or TRBV12-4, the J gene TRBJ1-2, with 7 bases fitting TRBD1. The CDR3 has 15 residues. V lost 7 bases to trimming and J lost 0 bases; unmatched junction nucleotides: 8. CDR3 DNA sequence: TGTGCCAGCACCCCTCCGGGGACAGCTAACTATGGCTACACCTTC. Protein: CASTPPGTANYGYTF.

The V call is TRBV9, the J call TRBJ1-2, with D maybe TRBD1 (5 bases). The CDR3 totals 15 residues. Germline lookup yields CDR1 SGDLS and CDR2 YYNGEE. The V end lost 0 bases, the J end lost 7 bases, and 16 bases lay between the germline ends. This CDR3 reads CASSVATPGRGGYTF. The CDR3 nucleotides are TGTGCCAGCAGCGTAGCTACGCCGGGGCGCGGTGGCTACACCTTC.

This clonotype was recorded a few times. The chain couples TRBV5-1 to TRBJ2-2; TRBD1 might be the D (5 bases). Trimming took 5 bases from V and 2 from J, leaving 16 bases between them. This CDR3 has 16 residues. In germline, CDR1 is SGHRS, CDR2 YFSETQ. CDR3 coding DNA: TGCGCCAGCAGGGGGTCACGGACACCCAACACCGGGGAGCTGTTTTTT. This codes for CASRGSRTPNTGELFF.

The V call is TRBV5-1, the J call TRBJ2-7; tentatively, D is TRBD2 (5 bases). The CDR3 contains 12 residues. In germline, CDR1 is SGHRS, CDR2 YFSETQ. V was cut by 7 bases and J by 9 bases, with 17 bases left in between. CDR3 nucleotides: TGCGCCAGCTTGGACTTCTCCGGTAGGCAGTACTTC. Amino acid sequence: CASLDFSGRQYF.

This clonotype was observed a few times. The CDR3 DNA sequence: TGTGCCAGCAGTCTCACCCCCTCGGCGGAATACACTAGCACAGATACGCAGTATTTT. This sequence encodes CASSLTPSAEYTSTDTQYF. V usage is TRBV27 and J usage is TRBJ2-3; D is unclear. V was cut by 5 bases and J by 0 bases, with 24 bases left in between. The CDR3 is 19 amino acids. The germline V gene encodes CDR1 MNHEY and CDR2 SMNVEV (reference sequence).

This rearrangement joins TRBV5-1 to TRBJ1-1; 7 bases agree with TRBD1. V lost 7 bases and J lost 4; bases outside the gene matches: 7. There are 13 residues in the CDR3. Germline V gene lookup returns CDR1 SGHRS and CDR2 YFSETQ. CDR3 region: CASRTGAVTEAFF. DNA for the CDR3: TGCGCCAGCCGTACAGGGGCAGTCACTGAAGCTTTCTTT.

This clonotype was seen repeatedly, ten times or more. This sequence joins TRBV6-5 and TRBJ1-2, with D maybe TRBD1 (5 bases). This CDR3 has 16 amino acids. Germline loops: CDR1 MNHEY, CDR2 SVGAGI. Trimming stripped 0 bases from V and 6 bases from J, with 17 bases between. The CDR3 nucleotides are TGTGCCAGCAGTTACTCGGGGTATAGAGGGGATCATGGCTACACCTTC. Protein sequence: CASSYSGYRGDHGYTF.

This rearrangement joins TRBV14 to TRBJ2-7; TRBD2 agrees at 8 bases. Trimming took 0 bases from V and 5 from J; bases not matched to a gene: 6. The V gene's germline CDR1 is SGHDN and CDR2 FVKESK. This CDR3 is 15 amino acids long. The CDR3 loop is CASSQEGRGGDEQYF. CDR3 sequence (DNA): TGTGCCAGCAGCCAAGAAGGCCGGGGGGGCGACGAGCAGTACTTC.

This clonotype was observed a handful of times. The chain combines TRBV20-1 with TRBJ2-5, with TRBD2 matching 9 bases. V gave up 6 bases and J gave up 4 bases; unmatched junction bases: 12. Looked up from germline, CDR1 is DFQATT and CDR2 is SNEGSKA (reference sequence). CDR3 length: 15 residues. The CDR3 loop is CSARKRLAGSETQYF. The CDR3 nucleotides are TGCAGTGCCCGAAAGAGGCTAGCGGGGTCAGAGACCCAGTACTTC.

V and J are TRBV7-8 and TRBJ1-2, with D perhaps TRBD1 (5 bases). The germline V gene encodes CDR1 SGHVS and CDR2 FQNEAQ. This CDR3 is 14 amino acids long. Trimming left V 1 base short and J 4 bases short, with 10 bases between. The CDR3 DNA is TGTGCCAGCAGCTTAGGGCAGGGAATCTATGGCTACACCTTC. The encoded protein is CASSLGQGIYGYTF.

Only a few counts were recorded for this clonotype. The chain combines TRBV6-5 with TRBJ2-1; 11 bases agree with TRBD2. The CDR3 length is 15 residues. Looked up from germline, CDR1 is MNHEY and CDR2 is SVGAGI. Trimming took 6 bases from V and 4 from J; bases not matched to a gene: 5. The CDR3 DNA reads as TGTGCCAGCAGAGGGGGGACTAGCGGATACAATGAGCAGTTCTTC. This encodes CASRGGTSGYNEQFF.

This clonotype showed up just a few times. V and J are TRBV9 and TRBJ2-3; no definite D call. The CDR3 is 14 residues long. Trimming cost V 3 bases and J 8 bases, with 16 bases left between them. The V gene's germline CDR1 is SGDLS and CDR2 YYNGEE. CDR3 protein: CASSGLLESPTQYF. In DNA form, the CDR3 reads TGTGCCAGCAGCGGACTTCTAGAGAGCCCTACGCAGTATTTT.

This clonotype came up a few times. V usage is TRBV20-1 and J usage is TRBJ1-2, with 7 bases fitting TRBD1. Looked up from germline, CDR1 is DFQATT and CDR2 is SNEGSKA (reference sequence). V shed 7 bases, J shed 6 bases, and the junction held 11 bases outside the gene matches. The CDR3 loop spans 13 amino acids. The CDR3 nucleotides are TGCAGTGATAATTTAGACAGGGTGGATGGCTACACCTTC. It specifies CSDNLDRVDGYTF.

This clonotype was seen a few times. This chain joins TRBV2 and TRBJ2-1; 9 nucleotides match TRBD2. The CDR3 is 16 residues long. J gave up 3 bases and V 5 bases, and 8 bases lay outside the gene matches. CDR1 is SNHLY and CDR2 is FYNNEI in the germline V gene. This CDR3 reads CASSPSGVTYYNEQFF. CDR3 nucleotides: TGTGCCAGCAGTCCTAGCGGGGTCACATACTACAATGAGCAGTTCTTC. The full variable domain, in which reference TRBV2 and TRBJ2-1 provide the parts outside the CDR3, is EPEVTQTPSHQVTQMGQEVILRCVPISNHLYFYWYRQILGQKVEFLVSFYNNEISEKSEIFDDQFSVERPDGSNFTLKIRSTKLEDSAMYFCASSPSGVTYYNEQFFGPGTRLTVL.

This clonotype was counted only a few times. The genes are TRBV4-1 and TRBJ2-7; 8 bases are a match to TRBD2. The germline CDR1 and CDR2 sequences are MGHRA and YSYEKL. The CDR3 is 15 amino acids. Trimming took 1 base from V and 4 from J; bases not matched to a gene: 6. The CDR3 region is CASSQAFGGDYEQYF. The CDR3 coding sequence is TGCGCCAGCAGCCAAGCTTTCGGGGGGGATTACGAGCAGTACTTC.

This clonotype was observed a handful of times. A junction end diverges from the germline sequence, so it may reflect a read error. This chain joins TRBV7-2 and TRBJ2-7; 7 bases fit TRBD2. Looked up from germline, CDR1 is SGHTA and CDR2 is FQGNSA. This CDR3 has 11 residues. The CDR3 loop reads CASSLGTRVHF. DNA for the CDR3: TGTGCCAGCAGCTTAGGGACTAGGGTACACTTC.

This clonotype turned up a few times. The chain combines TRBV10-2 with TRBJ2-3, with a weak D call TRBD2 (6 bases). The V end was cut by 3 bases, the J end by 7 bases, with 14 bases between. Looked up from germline, CDR1 is WSHSY and CDR2 is SAAADI. There are 14 residues in the CDR3. The CDR3 coding sequence is TGCGCCAGCAGTGACGGCGGGGCCGGATATACGCAGTATTTT. Its protein product is CASSDGGAGYTQYF.

This clonotype was observed a handful of times. The chain recombines TRBV27 with TRBJ2-1; 7 bases line up with TRBD2. Germline CDR1 reads MNHEY; CDR2 reads SMNVEV (reference sequence). This CDR3 has 14 residues. V lost 5 bases and J lost 7; bases outside the gene matches: 8. CDR3 loop: CASSEGGGPNEQFF. CDR3 nucleotide sequence: TGTGCCAGCAGTGAAGGCGGGGGTCCTAATGAGCAGTTCTTC.

The chain joins TRBV10-3 to TRBJ1-5, with D perhaps matching TRBD1 (6 bases). Germline V gene data show CDR1 as ENHRY and CDR2 as SYGVKD. Trimming stripped 8 bases from V and 7 bases from J, with 9 bases between. The CDR3 is 11 residues long. The CDR3, as DNA: TGTGCCATCGGGGGGGGCCAGCCCCAGCATTTT. Residues: CAIGGGQPQHF.